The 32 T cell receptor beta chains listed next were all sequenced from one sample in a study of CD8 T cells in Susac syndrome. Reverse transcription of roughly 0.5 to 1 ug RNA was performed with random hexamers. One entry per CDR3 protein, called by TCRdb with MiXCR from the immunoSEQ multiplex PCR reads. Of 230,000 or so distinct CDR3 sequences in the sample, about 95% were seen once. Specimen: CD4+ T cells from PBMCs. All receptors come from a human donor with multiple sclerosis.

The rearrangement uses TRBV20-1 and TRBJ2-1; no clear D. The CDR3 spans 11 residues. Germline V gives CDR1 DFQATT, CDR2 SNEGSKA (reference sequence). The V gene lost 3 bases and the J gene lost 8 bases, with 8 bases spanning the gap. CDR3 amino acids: CSASPEDEQFF. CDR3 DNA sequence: TGCAGTGCTAGCCCTGAGGATGAGCAGTTCTTC.

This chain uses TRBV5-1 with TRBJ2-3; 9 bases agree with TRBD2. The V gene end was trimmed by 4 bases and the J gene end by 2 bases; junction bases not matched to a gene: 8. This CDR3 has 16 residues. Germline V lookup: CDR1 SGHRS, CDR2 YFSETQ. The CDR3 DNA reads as TGCGCCAGCAGCCCGTGGACTAGCGTGGACACAGATACGCAGTATTTT. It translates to CASSPWTSVDTDTQYF.

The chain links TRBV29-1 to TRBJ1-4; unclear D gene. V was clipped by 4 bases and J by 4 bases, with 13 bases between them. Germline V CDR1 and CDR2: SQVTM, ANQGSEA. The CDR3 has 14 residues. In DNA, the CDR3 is TGCAGCGTTGTCGCGCCTGGGGTTAATGAAAAACTGTTTTTT. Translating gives CSVVAPGVNEKLFF.

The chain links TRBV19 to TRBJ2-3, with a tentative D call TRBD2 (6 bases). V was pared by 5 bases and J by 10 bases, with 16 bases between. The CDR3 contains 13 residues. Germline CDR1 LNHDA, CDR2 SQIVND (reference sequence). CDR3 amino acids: CASSARDFRSQYF. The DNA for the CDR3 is TGTGCCAGTAGTGCCCGGGACTTCCGATCGCAGTATTTT.

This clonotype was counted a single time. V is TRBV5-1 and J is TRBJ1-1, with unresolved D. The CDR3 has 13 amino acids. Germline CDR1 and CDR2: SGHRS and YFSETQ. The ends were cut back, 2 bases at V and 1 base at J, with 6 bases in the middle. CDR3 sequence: CASSFTGNTEAFF. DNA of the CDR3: TGCGCCAGCAGCTTCACCGGGAACACTGAAGCTTTCTTT.

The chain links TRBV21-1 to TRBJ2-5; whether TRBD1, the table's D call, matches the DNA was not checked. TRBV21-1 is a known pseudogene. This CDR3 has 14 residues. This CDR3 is CASSKDQGTETQYF. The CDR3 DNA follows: TGTGCCAGCAGCAAAGATCAGGGGACGGAGACCCAGTACTTC.

This chain's CDR3 is CSARSGPYEQYF. CDR3 bases: TGCAGTGCCAGGTCCGGACCCTACGAGCAGTACTTC. The chain joins TRBV20-1 to TRBJ2-7; D uncertain. Trimming pared 6 bases from V and 2 bases from J, leaving 11 bases between. This CDR3 contains 12 residues. Germline values: CDR1 DFQATT, CDR2 SNEGSKA (reference sequence).

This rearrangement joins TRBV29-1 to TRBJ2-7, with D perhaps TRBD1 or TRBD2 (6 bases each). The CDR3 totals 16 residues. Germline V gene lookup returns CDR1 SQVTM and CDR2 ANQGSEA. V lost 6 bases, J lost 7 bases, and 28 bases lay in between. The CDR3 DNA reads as TGCAGCGTAGGGACGGCTAAGAGAGTTGGAGGGGGGGAGCAGTACTTC. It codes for CSVGTAKRVGGGEQYF.

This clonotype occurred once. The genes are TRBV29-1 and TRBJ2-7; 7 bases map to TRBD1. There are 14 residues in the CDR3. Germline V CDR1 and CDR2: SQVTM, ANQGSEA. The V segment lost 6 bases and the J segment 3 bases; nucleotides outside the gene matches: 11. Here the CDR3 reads CSVGQPNRVYEQYF. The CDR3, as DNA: TGCAGCGTGGGACAGCCTAATCGTGTCTACGAGCAGTACTTC.

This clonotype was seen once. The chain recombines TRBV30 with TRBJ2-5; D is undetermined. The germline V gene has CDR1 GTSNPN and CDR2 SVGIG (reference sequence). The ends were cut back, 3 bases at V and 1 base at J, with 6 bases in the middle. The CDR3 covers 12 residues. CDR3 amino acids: CAWSLVQETQYF. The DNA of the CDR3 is TGTGCCTGGAGCCTAGTCCAAGAGACCCAGTACTTC.

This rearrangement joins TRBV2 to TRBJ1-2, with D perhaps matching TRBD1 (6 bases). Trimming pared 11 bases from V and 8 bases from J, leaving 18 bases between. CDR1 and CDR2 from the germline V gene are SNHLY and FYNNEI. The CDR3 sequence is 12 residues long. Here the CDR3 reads CAGQGTEEGYTF. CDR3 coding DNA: TGTGCCGGCCAGGGGACGGAGGAGGGCTACACCTTC.

DNA for the CDR3: TGTGCCAGCACCCAGACACTGTACGAGCAGTACTTC. Its translation is CASTQTLYEQYF. The V and J genes are TRBV2 and TRBJ2-7; no clear D. CDR1 and CDR2 from the germline V gene are SNHLY and FYNNEI. V was trimmed by 7 bases and J by 4 bases, leaving 11 bases between them. The CDR3 runs to 12 residues.

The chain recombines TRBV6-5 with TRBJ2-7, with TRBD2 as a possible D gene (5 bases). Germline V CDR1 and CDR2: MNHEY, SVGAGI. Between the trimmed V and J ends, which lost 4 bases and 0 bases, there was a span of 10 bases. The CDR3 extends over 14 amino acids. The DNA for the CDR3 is TGTGCCAGCAGTTCCCTACTAGACTCCTACGAGCAGTACTTC. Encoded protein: CASSSLLDSYEQYF.

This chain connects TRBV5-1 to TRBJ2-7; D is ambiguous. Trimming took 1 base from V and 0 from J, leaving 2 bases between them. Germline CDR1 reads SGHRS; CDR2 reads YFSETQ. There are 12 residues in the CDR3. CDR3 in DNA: TGCGCCAGCAGCTTGCCCTCCTACGAGCAGTACTTC. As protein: CASSLPSYEQYF.

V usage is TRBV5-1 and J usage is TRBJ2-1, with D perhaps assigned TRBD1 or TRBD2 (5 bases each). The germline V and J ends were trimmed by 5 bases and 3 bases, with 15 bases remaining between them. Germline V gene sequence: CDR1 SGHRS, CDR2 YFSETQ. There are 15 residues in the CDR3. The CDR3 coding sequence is TGCGCCAGCAGGCCGGCCGGGACCAACTACAATGAGCAGTTCTTC. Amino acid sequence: CASRPAGTNYNEQFF.

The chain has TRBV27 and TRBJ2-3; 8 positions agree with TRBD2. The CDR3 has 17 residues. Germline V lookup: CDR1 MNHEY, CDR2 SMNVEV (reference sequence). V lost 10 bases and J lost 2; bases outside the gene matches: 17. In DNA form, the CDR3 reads TGTGCCACCTCATTCGGGGGCGGGAGGAGTGTCACAGATACGCAGTATTTT. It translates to CATSFGGGRSVTDTQYF.

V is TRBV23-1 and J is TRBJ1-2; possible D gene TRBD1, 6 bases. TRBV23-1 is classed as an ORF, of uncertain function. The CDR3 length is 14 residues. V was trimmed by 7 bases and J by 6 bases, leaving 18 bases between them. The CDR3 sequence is CASTRVLQGNGYTF. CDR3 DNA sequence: TGCGCCAGCACAAGAGTGCTACAGGGTAATGGCTACACCTTC.

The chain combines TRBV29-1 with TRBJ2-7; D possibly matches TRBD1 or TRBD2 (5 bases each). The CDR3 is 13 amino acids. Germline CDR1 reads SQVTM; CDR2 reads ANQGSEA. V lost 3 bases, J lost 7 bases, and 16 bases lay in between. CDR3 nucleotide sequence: TGCAGCGTTGACCGAGAGGGGTTTGGGGAGCAGTACTTC. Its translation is CSVDREGFGEQYF.

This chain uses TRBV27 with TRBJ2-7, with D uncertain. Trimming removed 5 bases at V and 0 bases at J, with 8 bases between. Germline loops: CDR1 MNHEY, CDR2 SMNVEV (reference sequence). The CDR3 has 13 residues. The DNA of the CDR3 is TGTGCCAGCAGTCCGAGGATCTCCTACGAGCAGTACTTC. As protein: CASSPRISYEQYF.

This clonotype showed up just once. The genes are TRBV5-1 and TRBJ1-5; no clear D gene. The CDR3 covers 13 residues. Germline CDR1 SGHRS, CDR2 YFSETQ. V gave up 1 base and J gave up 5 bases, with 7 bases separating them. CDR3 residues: CASSLNGDQPQHF. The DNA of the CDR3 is TGCGCCAGCAGCTTGAACGGGGATCAGCCCCAGCATTTT.

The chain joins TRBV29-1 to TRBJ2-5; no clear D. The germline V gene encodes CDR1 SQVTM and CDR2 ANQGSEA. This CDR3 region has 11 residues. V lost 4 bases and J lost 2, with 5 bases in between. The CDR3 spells CSVGIQETQYF. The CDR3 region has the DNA TGCAGCGTTGGAATTCAAGAGACCCAGTACTTC. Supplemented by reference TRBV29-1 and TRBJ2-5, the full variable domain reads SAVISQKPSRDICQRGTSLTIQCQVDSQVTMMFWYRQQPGQSLTLIATANQGSEATYESGFVIDKFPISRPNLTFSTLTVSNMSPEDSSIYLCSVGIQETQYFGPGTRLLVL.

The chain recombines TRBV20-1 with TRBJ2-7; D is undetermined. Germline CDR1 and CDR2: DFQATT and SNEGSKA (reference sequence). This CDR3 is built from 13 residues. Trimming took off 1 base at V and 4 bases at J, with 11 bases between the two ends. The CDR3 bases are TGCAGTGCTAGAGTTTCTCACGGGTACGAGCAGTACTTC. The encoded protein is CSARVSHGYEQYF.

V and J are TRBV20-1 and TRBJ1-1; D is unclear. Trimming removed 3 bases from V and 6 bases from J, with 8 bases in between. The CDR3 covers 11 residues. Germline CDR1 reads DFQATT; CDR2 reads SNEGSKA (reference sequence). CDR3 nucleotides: TGCAGTGCTAGTAGGGCGGCTGAAGCTTTCTTT. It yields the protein CSASRAAEAFF.

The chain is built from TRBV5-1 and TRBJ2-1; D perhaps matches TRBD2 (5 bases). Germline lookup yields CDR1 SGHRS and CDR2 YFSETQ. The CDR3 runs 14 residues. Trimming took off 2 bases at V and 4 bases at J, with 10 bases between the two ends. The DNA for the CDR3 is TGCGCCAGCAGCTTTTTGGACTCATACAATGAGCAGTTCTTC. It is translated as CASSFLDSYNEQFF. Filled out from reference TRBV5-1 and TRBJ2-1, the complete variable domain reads KAGVTQTPRYLIKTRGQQVTLSCSPISGHRSVSWYQQTPGQGLQFLFEYFSETQRNKGNFPGRFSGRQFSNSRSEMNVSTLELGDSALYLCASSFLDSYNEQFFGPGTRLTVL.

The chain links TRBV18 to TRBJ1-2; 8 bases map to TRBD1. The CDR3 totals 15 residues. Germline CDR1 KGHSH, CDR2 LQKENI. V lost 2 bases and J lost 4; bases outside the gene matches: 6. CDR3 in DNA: TGTGCCAGCTCACCATTGGACAGGGTGGGCTATGGCTACACCTTC. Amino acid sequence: CASSPLDRVGYGYTF. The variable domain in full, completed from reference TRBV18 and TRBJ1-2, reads NAGVMQNPRHLVRRRGQEARLRCSPMKGHSHVYWYRQLPEEGLKFMVYLQKENIIDESGMPKERFSAEFPKEGPSILRIQQVVRGDSAAYFCASSPLDRVGYGYTFGSGTRLTVV.

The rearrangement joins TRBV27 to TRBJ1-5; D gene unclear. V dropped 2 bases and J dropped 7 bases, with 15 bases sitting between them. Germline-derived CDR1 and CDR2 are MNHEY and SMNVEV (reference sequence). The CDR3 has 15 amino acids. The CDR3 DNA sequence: TGTGCCAGCAGTTTAGTCGGCACTACAAGGCAGCCCCAGCATTTT. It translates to CASSLVGTTRQPQHF.

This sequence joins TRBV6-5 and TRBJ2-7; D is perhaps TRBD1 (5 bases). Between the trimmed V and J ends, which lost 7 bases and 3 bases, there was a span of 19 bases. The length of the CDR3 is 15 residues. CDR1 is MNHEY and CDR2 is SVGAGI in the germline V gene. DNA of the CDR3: TGTGCCAGCACCAAAATCCTCGGCAGGGTCTACGAGCAGTACTTC. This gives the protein CASTKILGRVYEQYF.

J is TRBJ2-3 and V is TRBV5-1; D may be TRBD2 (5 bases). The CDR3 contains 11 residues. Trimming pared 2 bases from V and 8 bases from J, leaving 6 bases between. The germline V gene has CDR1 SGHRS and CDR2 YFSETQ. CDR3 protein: CASSFEGTQYF. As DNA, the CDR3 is TGCGCCAGCAGCTTTGAGGGTACGCAGTATTTT.

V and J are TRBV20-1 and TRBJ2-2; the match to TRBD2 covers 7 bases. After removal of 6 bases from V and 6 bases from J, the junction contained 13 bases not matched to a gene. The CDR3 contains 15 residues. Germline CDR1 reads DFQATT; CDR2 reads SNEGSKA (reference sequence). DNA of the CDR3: TGCAGTGCCCCACTGGGGGGGATGAAGTCCGGGGAGCTGTTTTTT. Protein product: CSAPLGGMKSGELFF.

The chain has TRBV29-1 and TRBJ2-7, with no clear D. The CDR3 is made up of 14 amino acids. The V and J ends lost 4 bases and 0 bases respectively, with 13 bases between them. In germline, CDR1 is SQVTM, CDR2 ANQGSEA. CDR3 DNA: TGCAGCGTTGCCTTTAGACCCATCTCCTACGAGCAGTACTTC. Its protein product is CSVAFRPISYEQYF.

CDR3 amino acids: CASSSRTRSMYNEQFF. The CDR3 DNA follows: TGCGCCAGCAGCAGTCGGACTAGGTCTATGTACAATGAGCAGTTCTTC. The V call is TRBV4-1, the J call TRBJ2-1, with TRBD2 matching over 7 bases. The CDR3 length is 16 residues. Germline CDR1 is MGHRA and CDR2 is YSYEKL. The ends lost 5 bases at V and 4 bases at J; junction bases unmatched: 11.

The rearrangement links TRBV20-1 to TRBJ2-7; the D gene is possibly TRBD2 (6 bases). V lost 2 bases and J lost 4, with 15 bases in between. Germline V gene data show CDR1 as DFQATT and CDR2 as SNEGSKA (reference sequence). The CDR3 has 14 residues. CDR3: CSARNRETVYEQYF. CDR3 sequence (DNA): TGCAGTGCTAGAAACCGGGAGACGGTGTACGAGCAGTACTTC.